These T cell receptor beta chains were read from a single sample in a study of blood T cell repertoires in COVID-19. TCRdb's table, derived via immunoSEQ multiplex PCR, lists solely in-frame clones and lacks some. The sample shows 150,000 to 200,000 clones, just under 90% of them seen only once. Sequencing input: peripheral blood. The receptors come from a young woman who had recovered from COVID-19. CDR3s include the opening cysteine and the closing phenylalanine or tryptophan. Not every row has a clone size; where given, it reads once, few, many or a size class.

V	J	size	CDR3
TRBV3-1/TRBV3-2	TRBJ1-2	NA	CASSQAPGTGGGYTF
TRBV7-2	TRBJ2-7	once	CASSLGQPSYNYEQYF
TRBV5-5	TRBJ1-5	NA	CASSPQGLSNQPQHF
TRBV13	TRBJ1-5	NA	CASSFQDRGGNQPQHF
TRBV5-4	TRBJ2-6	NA	CASSLGTVNVLTF
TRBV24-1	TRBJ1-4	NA	CATSDSTSNQKLFF
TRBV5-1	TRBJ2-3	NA	CASSLQVTDTQYF
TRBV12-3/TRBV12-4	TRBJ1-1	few	CASSLRGGGEAFF
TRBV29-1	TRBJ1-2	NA	CSVEPGTDNGYGYTF
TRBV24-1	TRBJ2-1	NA	CATSDLRNSGGYNEQFF
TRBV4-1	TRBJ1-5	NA	CASSQDSYSNQPQHF
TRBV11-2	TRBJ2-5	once	CASTVSGGEETQYF
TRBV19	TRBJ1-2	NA	CASSAGDRVYYGYTF
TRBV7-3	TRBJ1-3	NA	CASSLFPPQGSAGNTIYF
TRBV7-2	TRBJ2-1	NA	CASSLAGGPYNEQFF
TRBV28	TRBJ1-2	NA	CASSFNSYGYTF
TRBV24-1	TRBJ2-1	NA	CATRAGGPYNEQFF
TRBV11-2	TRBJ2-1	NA	CASSLGGLAGTLWNEQFF
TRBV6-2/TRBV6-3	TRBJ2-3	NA	CASSSTPLTGNNDDTQYF
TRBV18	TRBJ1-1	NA	CASSQQGYTEAFF
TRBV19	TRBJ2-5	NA	CATTPGRGETQYF
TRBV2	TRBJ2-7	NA	CASLPSGAYEQYF
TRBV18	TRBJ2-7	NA	CASSLAGGSYEQYF